Listed here are 2 T cell receptor beta chains from one sample, sequenced in a study of CD8 T cells in ankylosing spondylitis. TCRdb used MiXCR to reprocess the 5' RACE reads, holding one entry per CDR3 protein. Among 36,000 or so distinct CDR3 sequences, 11% were seen once, and the ten largest hold around 20%. Sequences were obtained from synovial fluid, either unsorted or a sorted T cell fraction (not recorded which). These receptors were taken from a male donor with ankylosing spondylitis.

A few counts support this clonotype. The rearrangement joins TRBV14 to TRBJ1-5; D ambiguous. The CDR3 loop spans 13 amino acids. Trimming shortened V by 1 base and J by 5 bases, and 6 bases separated the two germline ends. CDR1 SGHDN and CDR2 FVKESK come from the germline V gene. CDR3 in amino acids: CASSQGRDQPQHF. For the CDR3, the DNA is TGTGCCAGCAGCCAAGGCCGGGATCAGCCCCAGCATTTT.

The V call is TRBV27, the J call TRBJ2-5; D tentatively reads TRBD1 or TRBD2 (5 bases each). Germline V gene sequence: CDR1 MNHEY, CDR2 SMNVEV (reference sequence). The CDR3 is made up of 14 amino acids. With 3 bases removed from V and 4 bases from J, the gap between germline ends came to 12 bases. CDR3 nucleotide sequence: TGTGCCAGCAGTTTGGGACGGTGGGGAGAGACCCAGTACTTC. It translates to CASSLGRWGETQYF.